Below are 31 T cell receptor beta chains sequenced from a single sample in a study of control samples from healthy donors and cancer patients (TCRdb year 2020). Libraries were made using the immunoSEQ multiplex PCR assay. The immuneACCESS repertoire file appears here via TCRdb, limited to in-frame rearrangements. These files lack a portion of the clones; in checked studies, under half of the deficit traces to unresolved V genes, and the cause of the others is not known. In all, the sample holds 150,000 or so clones, and more than 85% of those were seen once. The top ten clonotypes cover roughly 6.2% of the sample. The sample comprised blood. The origin of the receptors is a man between 18 and 35 years old in good health.

This sequence joins TRBV13 and TRBJ2-1; 9 nucleotides align to TRBD1. CDR3 size: 15 residues. J was trimmed by 5 bases and V by 5 bases; bases with no gene match: 7. Germline CDR1 and CDR2: PRHDT and FYEKMQ (reference sequence). For the CDR3, the DNA is TGTGCCAGCAGCAGTACCGGGACAGGGAACAATGAGCAGTTCTTC. Translation gives CASSSTGTGNNEQFF.

This clone was recorded once. The chain recombines TRBV6-1 with TRBJ1-5, with D possibly matching TRBD1 (5 bases). V was cut by 3 bases and J by 3 bases, with 12 bases left in between. Germline CDR1 MNHNS, CDR2 SASEGT. This CDR3 has 15 amino acids. Written as DNA, the CDR3 is TGTGCCAGCAGTGATTGGCAGGGCTCCAATCAGCCCCAGCATTTT. Translation gives CASSDWQGSNQPQHF.

This rearrangement joins TRBV6-2 or TRBV6-3 to TRBJ2-7; D unresolved. The ends were cut back, 2 bases at V and 9 bases at J, with 14 bases in the middle. The CDR3 totals 13 residues. Germline V gene data show CDR1 as MNHEY and CDR2 as SVGEGT. CDR3 region: CASSYGPTGVQYF. CDR3 DNA: TGTGCCAGCAGTTACGGGCCTACTGGGGTGCAGTACTTC.

V usage is TRBV12-3 or TRBV12-4 and J usage is TRBJ1-5; a possible D gene is TRBD1 (6 bases). The CDR3 is 13 amino acids. V was clipped by 2 bases and J by 6 bases, with 8 bases between them. CDR3 in DNA: TGTGCCAGCAGTTTACGGGGGCTTCAGCCCCAGCATTTT. Translating gives CASSLRGLQPQHF.

The genes are TRBV19 and TRBJ2-7; no clear D gene. This CDR3 contains 11 residues. Trimming shortened V by 4 bases and J by 6 bases, and 7 bases separated the two germline ends. CDR1 is LNHDA and CDR2 is SQIVND in the germline V gene (reference sequence). CDR3 sequence reads: CASSTQGEQYF. The CDR3 DNA reads TGTGCCAGTAGTACCCAAGGCGAGCAGTACTTC.

The chain joins TRBV11-3 to TRBJ2-6; 8 positions match TRBD1. This CDR3 has 17 residues. Trimming cost V 5 bases and J 4 bases; bases outside gene matches: 10. Germline loops: CDR1 SGHNT, CDR2 YENEEA. CDR3 nucleotide sequence: TGTGCCAGCAGCCTCGGGACAGGAACTCTGGGGGCCAACGTCCTGACTTTC. The encoded protein is CASSLGTGTLGANVLTF.

The chain couples TRBV11-3 to TRBJ1-6, with TRBD1 identical over 7 bases. CDR3 size: 13 residues. Germline V gene sequence: CDR1 SGHNT, CDR2 YENEEA. V shed 3 bases and J 7 bases; nucleotides not matched to a gene: 0. The CDR3 is CASSLTGNSPLHF. In DNA form, the CDR3 reads TGTGCCAGCAGCTTGACAGGGAATTCACCCCTCCACTTT.

The chain recombines TRBV13 with TRBJ2-2; a weak D match, TRBD2 (6 bases). This CDR3 spans 16 amino acids. Deletions cut 2 bases from V and 2 bases from J, with 12 bases between. CDR1 and CDR2 from the germline V gene are PRHDT and FYEKMQ (reference sequence). CDR3 sequence reads: CASSLRRAVNTGELFF. The DNA of the CDR3 is TGTGCCAGCAGCTTAAGGAGGGCGGTTAACACCGGGGAGCTGTTTTTT.

The chain is built from TRBV5-4 and TRBJ2-5; possibly TRBD1 or TRBD2 for D (5 bases each). The germline V and J ends were trimmed by 7 bases and 4 bases, with 20 bases remaining between them. The CDR3 is 15 amino acids. In germline, CDR1 is SGHNT, CDR2 YYREEE (reference sequence). CDR3 nucleotides: TGTGCCAGCCACCCAGCCGGGACCCTTGGAGAGACCCAGTACTTC. Its translation is CASHPAGTLGETQYF.

The chain is built from TRBV4-1 and TRBJ2-2; D call uncertain. Germline V gene data show CDR1 as MGHRA and CDR2 as YSYEKL. This CDR3 has 15 amino acids. V was trimmed by 1 base and J by 1 base, leaving 7 bases between them. The CDR3 DNA reads TGCGCCAGCAGCCAAGTCGTCGGGAACACCGGGGAGCTGTTTTTT. Residues: CASSQVVGNTGELFF.

The chain is built from TRBV4-1 and TRBJ2-7, with TRBD2 identical over 7 bases. The trim removed 0 bases at V and 5 bases at J, leaving 4 bases unmatched. CDR1 is MGHRA and CDR2 is YSYEKL in the germline V gene. The CDR3 is 14 residues long. The CDR3 loop is CASSQEAGAHEQYF. In DNA form, the CDR3 reads TGCGCCAGCAGCCAAGAGGCGGGAGCCCACGAGCAGTACTTC.

The chain combines TRBV19 with TRBJ1-1; D is unclear. The germline V gene encodes CDR1 LNHDA and CDR2 SQIVND (reference sequence). This CDR3 has 13 residues. Trimming removed 6 bases from V and 3 bases from J, with 11 bases in between. The CDR3 nucleotides read TGTGCCAGTAGGCTCTTCGGTTACACTGAAGCTTTCTTT. Translated: CASRLFGYTEAFF.

This clone has only one observation. The chain has TRBV19 and TRBJ2-1, with 11 bases that match TRBD2. Unmatched junction bases numbered 9, after V lost 4 bases and J lost 7 bases. This CDR3 region has 16 residues. Germline values: CDR1 LNHDA, CDR2 SQIVND (reference sequence). The CDR3 here is CASSTRGTSGSNEQFF. In DNA, the CDR3 is TGTGCCAGTAGTACGAGGGGAACTAGCGGGAGTAATGAGCAGTTCTTC.

The chain has TRBV19 and TRBJ1-3; no firm D call. This CDR3 region has 15 residues. Per germline, CDR1 LNHDA and CDR2 SQIVND (reference sequence). V lost 5 bases and J lost 2, with 13 bases in between. This CDR3 is CASSSTRRAGNTIYF. The DNA for the CDR3 is TGTGCCAGTAGTTCGACTCGGCGGGCTGGAAACACCATATATTTT.

A note on this clone: An end of the junction differs from the germline gene, which may be a read error. The J gene is TRBJ2-7, the V gene TRBV6-6; D perhaps matches TRBD2 (6 bases). CDR1 and CDR2 from the germline V gene are MNHNY and SVGAGI (reference sequence). This CDR3 is 12 amino acids long. The CDR3 region is CASTYGGRSPAF. As DNA, the CDR3 is TGTGCCAGCACCTACGGAGGGAGGTCCCCCGCCTTC.

The chain is built from TRBV11-2 and TRBJ1-2, with no clear D. Per germline, CDR1 SGHAT and CDR2 FQNNGV. The V end was cut by 0 bases, the J end by 2 bases, with 10 bases between. The CDR3 sequence is 15 residues long. The CDR3 nucleotides read TGTGCCAGCAGCTTAGAAGTTTCAGGAAACTATGGCTACACCTTC. Its translation is CASSLEVSGNYGYTF. The full variable domain, its missing parts supplied by reference TRBV11-2 and TRBJ1-2, is EAGVAQSPRYKIIEKRQSVAFWCNPISGHATLYWYQQILGQGPKLLIQFQNNGVVDDSQLPKDRFSAERLKGVDSTLKIQPAKLEDSAVYLCASSLEVSGNYGYTFGSGTRLTVV.

This chain connects TRBV4-2 to TRBJ2-6, with D perhaps matching TRBD1 or TRBD2 (6 bases each). CDR1 is LGHNA and CDR2 is YNFKEQ in the germline V gene. This CDR3 spans 16 amino acids. V gave up 0 bases and J gave up 4 bases, with 10 bases separating them. CDR3 protein: CASSQEVGGGANVLTF. The CDR3 bases are TGTGCCAGCAGCCAAGAAGTGGGGGGCGGGGCCAACGTCCTGACTTTC.

The gene calls are TRBV2 and TRBJ1-1; 11 positions match TRBD1. Losses at the gene ends were 6 bases for V and 13 bases for J; bases not matched to a gene: 4. From germline, CDR1 is SNHLY and CDR2 FYNNEI. The CDR3 loop spans 11 amino acids. The CDR3 nucleotides read TGTGCCAGCAGGGGGACAGGGGGGAGTTTCTTT. This gives the protein CASRGTGGSFF.

This chain links TRBV10-3 with TRBJ2-1; 7 nucleotides align to TRBD2. The junction had 5 bases not matched to a gene; V was cut back by 6 bases and J by 0 bases. CDR3 size: 15 residues. The V gene's germline CDR1 is ENHRY and CDR2 SYGVKD. This chain's CDR3 is CAISPGGNSYNEQFF. Here the CDR3 DNA reads TGTGCCATCAGCCCCGGGGGGAACTCCTACAATGAGCAGTTCTTC.

This rearrangement joins TRBV8-1 to TRBJ1-5; the table's D gene call, TRBD1, was not cross checked with the DNA. TRBV8-1 is a pseudogene locus. The CDR3 consists of 23 residues. The DNA of the CDR3 is TGTGGCAGTGCATCCGCAGCCCTTCGCGACCTCGGGACAGGGGTCCTTAGCAATCAGCCCCAGCATTTT. Encoded protein: CGSASAALRDLGTGVLSNQPQHF.

The chain is built from TRBV9 and TRBJ2-7; D is unclear. The CDR3 extends over 15 amino acids. V lost 0 bases, J lost 4 bases, and 14 bases lay in between. The germline gives CDR1 SGDLS, CDR2 YYNGEE. CDR3 DNA: TGTGCCAGCAGCGTAGTCCCACAGCCTTTATACGAGCAGTACTTC. Its protein is CASSVVPQPLYEQYF. Full variable domain (outside the CDR3, taken from reference TRBV9 and TRBJ2-7): DSGVTQTPKHLITATGQRVTLRCSPRSGDLSVYWYQQSLDQGLQFLIQYYNGEERAKGNILERFSAQQFPDLHSELNLSSLELGDSALYFCASSVVPQPLYEQYFGPGTRLTVT.

The chain couples TRBV3-1 (or the pseudogene TRBV3-2) to TRBJ1-2; a weak D match, TRBD1 (6 bases). V was cut by 5 bases and J by 3 bases, with 13 bases left in between. The CDR3 is 14 residues long. The V gene's germline CDR1 is LGHDT and CDR2 YNNKEL (reference sequence). CDR3 nucleotide sequence: TGTGCCAGCAGCTACCAGACAGGAGACTATGGCTACACCTTC. Its translation is CASSYQTGDYGYTF.

This chain joins TRBV12-3 or TRBV12-4 and TRBJ1-1; D uncertain. V lost 10 bases and J 2 bases, leaving 11 bases between the germline ends. CDR3 length: 12 residues. CDR3 loop: CATAWSNTEAFF. The CDR3, as DNA: TGTGCCACTGCATGGAGTAACACTGAAGCTTTCTTT.

The chain recombines TRBV6-5 with TRBJ1-2; 9 positions match TRBD1. This CDR3 has 12 amino acids. With V trimmed by 6 bases and J by 6 bases, 2 bases remained unmatched. CDR1 is MNHEY, CDR2 SVGAGI, per germline. CDR3 region: CASRRQGDGYTF. CDR3 nucleotide sequence: TGTGCCAGCAGGCGACAGGGGGATGGCTACACCTTC.

CDR3 loop: CASSSSRYRGDTEAFF. In nucleotides, the CDR3 is TGTGCCAGCAGCTCGTCCAGATACAGGGGAGACACTGAAGCTTTCTTT. The chain employs TRBV7-9 and TRBJ1-1; 7 bases match TRBD1. This CDR3 region has 16 residues. V dropped 4 bases and J dropped 3; count of bases not matched to a gene: 11. From germline, CDR1 is SEHNR and CDR2 FQNEAQ (reference sequence).

The chain couples TRBV19 to TRBJ1-6; D is possibly TRBD1 (6 bases). The germline gives CDR1 LNHDA, CDR2 SQIVND (reference sequence). This CDR3 has 15 amino acids. Trimming cost V 9 bases and J 6 bases, with 18 bases left between them. In DNA, the CDR3 is TGTGCCAGCAAGAGCCAGGGGACCACTAATTCACCCCTCCACTTT. Residues: CASKSQGTTNSPLHF.

This sequence joins TRBV11-2 and TRBJ2-1, with 10 bases identical to TRBD1. Germline lookup yields CDR1 SGHAT and CDR2 FQNNGV. The CDR3 is 14 residues long. Losses at the gene ends were 9 bases for V and 8 bases for J; bases not matched to a gene: 10. CDR3 DNA: TGTGCCAGTCGGGGGACAGGGGATGTTGATGAGCAGTTCTTC. Protein product: CASRGTGDVDEQFF.

This chain uses TRBV10-2 with TRBJ1-5; the D is unclear. CDR1 is WSHSY and CDR2 is SAAADI in the germline V gene. The CDR3 contains 15 residues. V lost 3 bases and J 9 bases, leaving 18 bases between the germline ends. CDR3: CASSDPERSTRPQHF. The CDR3 DNA reads as TGCGCCAGCAGTGACCCTGAGAGGAGCACCCGGCCCCAGCATTTT.

J is TRBJ1-6 and V is TRBV6-6; TRBD1 might be the D (5 bases). Looked up from germline, CDR1 is MNHNY and CDR2 is SVGAGI (reference sequence). CDR3 size: 16 residues. With 2 bases removed from V and 7 bases from J, the gap between germline ends came to 15 bases. The CDR3: CASSYPTGTPNSPLHF. CDR3 coding DNA: TGTGCCAGCAGTTACCCTACCGGGACTCCAAATTCACCCCTCCACTTT.

This chain uses TRBV15 with TRBJ2-2; TRBD1 matches at 7 bases. With V trimmed by 2 bases and J by 5 bases, 5 bases remained unmatched. This CDR3 is built from 15 residues. In germline, CDR1 is LNHNV, CDR2 YYDKDF (reference sequence). The DNA for the CDR3 is TGTGCCACCAGCAGAACAAGACAGGGAACCGGGGAGCTGTTTTTT. Translation: CATSRTRQGTGELFF. The complete variable domain, with remaining parts taken from reference TRBV15 and TRBJ2-2, reads DAMVIQNPRYQVTQFGKPVTLSCSQTLNHNVMYWYQQKSSQAPKLLFHYYDKDFNNEADTPDNFQSRRPNTSFCFLDIRSPGLGDTAMYLCATSRTRQGTGELFFGEGSRLTVL.

This chain joins TRBV7-8 and TRBJ1-5; D might be TRBD1 (6 bases). The germline V gene encodes CDR1 SGHVS and CDR2 FQNEAQ. Trimming pared 1 base from V and 5 bases from J, leaving 18 bases between. The CDR3 has 17 residues. CDR3 bases: TGTGCCAGCAGCTTAGGGAGGGGGACCTCAGATGATCAGCCCCAGCATTTT. This translates into CASSLGRGTSDDQPQHF.